The TCR beta chain described here comes from a study of long-term antiretroviral therapy in people with HIV. Study-wide findings and caveats: The blood, collected between about 2003 and 2018, was possibly taken under older ART regimens.

CDR3 length: 14 amino acids. Germline-derived CDR1 and CDR2 are LGHNA and YNFKEQ. Trimming stripped 3 bases from V and 2 bases from J, with 10 bases between. Runs used v3.0 of the immunoSEQ assay and were done at survey level. The protocol was immunoSEQ multiplex PCR, while the TCRdb copy is restricted to in-frame clones and leaves out a portion. The profile shows 25,000 to 35,000 clones, 70% to 90% of them singletons. Concerning this clone: The antigen is undetermined.

The V gene is TRBV4-2, the J gene TRBJ1-1; D ambiguous. The sample was unsorted PBMCs, taken 1.8 years after starting antiretroviral therapy. The source of this sequence is a woman aged 18 to 35 with HIV. The CDR3 nucleotides read TGTGCCAGCAGCCAGTCTGCGCAAAACACTGAAGCTTTCTTT. Protein product: CASSQSAQNTEAFF.